This TCR beta chain comes out of a study of CD8+ T cells in alopecia areata. Reverse transcription of extracted RNA yielded cDNA, which provided the sequencing template. Assay used: immunoSEQ multiplex PCR; TCRdb lists only in-frame clones, some missing. The table lists over 150,000 clones, roughly 60% of them singletons. Per the germline V gene, CDR1 is SGDLS and CDR2 is YYNGEE. This CDR3 region has 11 residues. Trimming removed 0 bases from V and 10 bases from J, with 5 bases in between. Turning to this clone: The same CDR3 also results from other DNA sequences found in this sample.

Obtained from alopecia areata patients were lesional scalp punch biopsies along with peripheral blood. The receptor was derived from a human donor with alopecia areata. The V call is TRBV9, the J call TRBJ2-1; D remains ambiguous. The sample was CD4+ T cells sorted from blood, taken at week 0. As DNA, the CDR3 is TGTGCCAGCAGCGTAGGGGGAGAGCAGTTCTTC. Encoded protein: CASSVGGEQFF.